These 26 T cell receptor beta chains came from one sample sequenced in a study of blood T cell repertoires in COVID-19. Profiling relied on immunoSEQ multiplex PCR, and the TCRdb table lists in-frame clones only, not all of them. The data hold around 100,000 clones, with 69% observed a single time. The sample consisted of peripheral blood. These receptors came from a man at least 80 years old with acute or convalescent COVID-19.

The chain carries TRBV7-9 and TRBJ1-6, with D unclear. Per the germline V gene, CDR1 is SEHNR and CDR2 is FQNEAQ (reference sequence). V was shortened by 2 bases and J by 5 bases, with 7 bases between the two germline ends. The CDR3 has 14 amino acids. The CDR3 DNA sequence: TGTGCCAGCAGCTTAATACAAGATAATTCACCCCTCCACTTT. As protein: CASSLIQDNSPLHF.

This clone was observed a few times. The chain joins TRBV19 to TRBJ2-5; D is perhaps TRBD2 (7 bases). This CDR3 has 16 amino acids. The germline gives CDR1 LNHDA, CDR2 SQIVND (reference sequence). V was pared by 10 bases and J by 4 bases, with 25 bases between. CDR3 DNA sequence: TGTGCCACTTCCTTGGAGGGGGGAGGGCACGGAGAGACCCAGTACTTC. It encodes CATSLEGGGHGETQYF.

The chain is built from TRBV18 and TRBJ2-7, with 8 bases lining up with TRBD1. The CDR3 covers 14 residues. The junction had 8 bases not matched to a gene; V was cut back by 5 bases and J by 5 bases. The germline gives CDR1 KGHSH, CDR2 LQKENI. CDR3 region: CASSSGQGADEQYF. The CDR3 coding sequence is TGTGCCAGCTCATCTGGACAGGGAGCGGACGAGCAGTACTTC.

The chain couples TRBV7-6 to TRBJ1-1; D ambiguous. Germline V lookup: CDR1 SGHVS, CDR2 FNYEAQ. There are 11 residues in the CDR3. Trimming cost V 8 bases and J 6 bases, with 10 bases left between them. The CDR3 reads CASRTLPEAFF. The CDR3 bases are TGTGCCAGCCGCACATTACCTGAAGCTTTCTTT.

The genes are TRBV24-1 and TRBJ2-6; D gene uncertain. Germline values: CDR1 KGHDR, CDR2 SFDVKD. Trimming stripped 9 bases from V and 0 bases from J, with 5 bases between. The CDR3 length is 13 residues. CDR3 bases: TGTGCCACCCTCCCCTCTGGGGCCAACGTCCTGACTTTC. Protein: CATLPSGANVLTF.

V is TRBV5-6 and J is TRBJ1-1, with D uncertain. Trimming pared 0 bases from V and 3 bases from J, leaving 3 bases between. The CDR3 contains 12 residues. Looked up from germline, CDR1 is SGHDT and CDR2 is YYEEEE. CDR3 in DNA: TGTGCCAGCAGCTTGGGAGACACTGAAGCTTTCTTT. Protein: CASSLGDTEAFF.

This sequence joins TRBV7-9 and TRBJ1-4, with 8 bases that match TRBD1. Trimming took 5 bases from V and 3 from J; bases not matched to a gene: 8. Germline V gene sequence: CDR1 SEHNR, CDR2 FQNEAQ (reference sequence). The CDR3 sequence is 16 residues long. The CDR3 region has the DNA TGTGCCAGCAGCGACCTTGACAGGGGTGCTAATGAAAAACTGTTTTTT. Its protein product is CASSDLDRGANEKLFF.

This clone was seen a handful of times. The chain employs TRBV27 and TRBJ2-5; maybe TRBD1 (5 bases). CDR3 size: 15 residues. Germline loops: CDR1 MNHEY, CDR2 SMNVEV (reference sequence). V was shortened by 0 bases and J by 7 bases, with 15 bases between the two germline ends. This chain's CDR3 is CASSLSPGRDGTQYF. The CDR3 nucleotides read TGTGCCAGCAGTTTATCCCCAGGCAGGGATGGGACCCAGTACTTC.

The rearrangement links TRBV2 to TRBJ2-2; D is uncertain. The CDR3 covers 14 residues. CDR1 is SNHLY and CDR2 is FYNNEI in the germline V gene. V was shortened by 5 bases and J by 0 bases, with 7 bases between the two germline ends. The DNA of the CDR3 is TGTGCCAGCAGTTATGTAGCGAACACCGGGGAGCTGTTTTTT. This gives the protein CASSYVANTGELFF.

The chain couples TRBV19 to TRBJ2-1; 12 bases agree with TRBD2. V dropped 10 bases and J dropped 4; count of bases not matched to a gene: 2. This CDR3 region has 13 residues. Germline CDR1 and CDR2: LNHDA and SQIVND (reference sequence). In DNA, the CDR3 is TGTGCCACGACTAGCGGGAGATACAATGAGCAGTTCTTC. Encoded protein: CATTSGRYNEQFF.

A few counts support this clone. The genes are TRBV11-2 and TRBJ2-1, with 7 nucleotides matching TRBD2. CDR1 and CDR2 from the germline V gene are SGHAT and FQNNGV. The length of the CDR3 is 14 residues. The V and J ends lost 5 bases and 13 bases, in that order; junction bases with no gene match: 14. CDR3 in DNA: TGTGCCAGCAGCCGGACGGTGGGAGGGCCGGATCAGTTCTTC. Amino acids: CASSRTVGGPDQFF.

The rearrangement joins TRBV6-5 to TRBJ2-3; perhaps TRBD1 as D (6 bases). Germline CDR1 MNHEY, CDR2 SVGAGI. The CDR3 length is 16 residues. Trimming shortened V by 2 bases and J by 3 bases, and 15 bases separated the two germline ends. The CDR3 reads CASSYMTGLLTDTQYF. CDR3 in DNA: TGTGCCAGCAGTTACATGACAGGACTTCTTACAGATACGCAGTATTTT.

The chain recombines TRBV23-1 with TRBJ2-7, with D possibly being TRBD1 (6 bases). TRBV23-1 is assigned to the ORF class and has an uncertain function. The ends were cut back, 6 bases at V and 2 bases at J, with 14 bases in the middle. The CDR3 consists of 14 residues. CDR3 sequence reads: CASSPGHPAYEQYF. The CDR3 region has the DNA TGCGCCAGCAGCCCGGGACACCCAGCCTACGAGCAGTACTTC.

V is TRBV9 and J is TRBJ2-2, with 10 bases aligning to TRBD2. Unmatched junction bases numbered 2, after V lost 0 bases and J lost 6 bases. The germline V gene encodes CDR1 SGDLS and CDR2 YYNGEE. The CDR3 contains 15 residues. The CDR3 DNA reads TGTGCCAGCAGCGTAGGAGCGGGAGGGGCCGGGGAGCTGTTTTTT. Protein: CASSVGAGGAGELFF.

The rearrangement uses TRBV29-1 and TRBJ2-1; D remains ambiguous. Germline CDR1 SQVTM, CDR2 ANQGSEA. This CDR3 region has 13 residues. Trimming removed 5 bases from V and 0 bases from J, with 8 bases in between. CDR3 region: CSVRGYSYNEQFF. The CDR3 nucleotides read TGCAGCGTTCGAGGTTACTCCTACAATGAGCAGTTCTTC.

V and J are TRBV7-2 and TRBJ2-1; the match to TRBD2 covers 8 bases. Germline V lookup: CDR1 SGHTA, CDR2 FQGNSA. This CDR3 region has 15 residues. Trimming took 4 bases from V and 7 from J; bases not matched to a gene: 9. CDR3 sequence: CASSWTSQLRNEQFF. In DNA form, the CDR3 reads TGTGCCAGCAGCTGGACTAGCCAACTGAGGAATGAGCAGTTCTTC.

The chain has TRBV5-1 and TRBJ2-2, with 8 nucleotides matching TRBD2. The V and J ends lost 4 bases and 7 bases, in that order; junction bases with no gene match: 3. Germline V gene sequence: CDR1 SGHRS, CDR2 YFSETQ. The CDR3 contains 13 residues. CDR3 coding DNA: TGCGCCAGCAGCGTACTAGCGGTCGGGGAGCTGTTTTTT. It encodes CASSVLAVGELFF.

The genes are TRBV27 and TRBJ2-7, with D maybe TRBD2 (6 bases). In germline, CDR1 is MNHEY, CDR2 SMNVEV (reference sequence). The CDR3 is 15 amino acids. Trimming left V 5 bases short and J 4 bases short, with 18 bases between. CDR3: CASSLGGGSGYEQYF. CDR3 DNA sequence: TGTGCCAGCAGTCTGGGAGGTGGGAGCGGGTACGAGCAGTACTTC.

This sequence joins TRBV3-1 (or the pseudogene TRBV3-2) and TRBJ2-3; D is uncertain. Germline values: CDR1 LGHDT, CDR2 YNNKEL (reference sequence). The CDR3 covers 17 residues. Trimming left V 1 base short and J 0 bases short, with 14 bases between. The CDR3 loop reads CASSQGPGAYSTDTQYF. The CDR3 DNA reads TGTGCCAGCAGCCAAGGTCCGGGTGCCTATAGCACAGATACGCAGTATTTT.

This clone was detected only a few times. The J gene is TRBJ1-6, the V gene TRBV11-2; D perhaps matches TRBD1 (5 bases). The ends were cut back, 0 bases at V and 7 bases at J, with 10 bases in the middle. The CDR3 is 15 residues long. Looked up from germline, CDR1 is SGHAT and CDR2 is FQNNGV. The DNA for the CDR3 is TGTGCCAGCAGCTTAGAGATGGGGGGAAATTCACCCCTCCACTTT. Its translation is CASSLEMGGNSPLHF.

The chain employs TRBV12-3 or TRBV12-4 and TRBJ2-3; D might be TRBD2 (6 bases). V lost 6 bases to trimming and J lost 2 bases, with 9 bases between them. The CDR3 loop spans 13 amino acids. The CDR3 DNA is TGTGCCAGCAGCCGGGACTTCACAGATACGCAGTATTTT. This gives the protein CASSRDFTDTQYF.

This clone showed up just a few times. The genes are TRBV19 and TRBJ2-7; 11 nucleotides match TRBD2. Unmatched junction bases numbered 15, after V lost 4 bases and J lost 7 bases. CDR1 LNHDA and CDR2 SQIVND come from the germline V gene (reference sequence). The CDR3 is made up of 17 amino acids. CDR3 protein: CASSTRLIAGGPREQYF. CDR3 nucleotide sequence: TGTGCCAGTAGTACCCGTCTGATAGCGGGAGGGCCGAGAGAGCAGTACTTC.

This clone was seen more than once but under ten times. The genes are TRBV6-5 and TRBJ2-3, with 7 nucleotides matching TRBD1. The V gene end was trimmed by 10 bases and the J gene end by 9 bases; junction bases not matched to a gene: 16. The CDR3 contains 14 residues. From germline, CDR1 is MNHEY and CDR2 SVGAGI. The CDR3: CATRTGSELDTQYF. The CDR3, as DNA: TGTGCCACCCGGACAGGATCGGAGTTGGACACGCAGTATTTT.

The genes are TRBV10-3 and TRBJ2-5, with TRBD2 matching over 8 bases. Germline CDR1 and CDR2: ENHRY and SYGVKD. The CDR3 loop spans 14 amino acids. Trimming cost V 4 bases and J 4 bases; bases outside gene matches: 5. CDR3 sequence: CAISGAGGLETQYF. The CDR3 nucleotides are TGTGCCATCAGTGGGGCGGGGGGCTTAGAGACCCAGTACTTC.

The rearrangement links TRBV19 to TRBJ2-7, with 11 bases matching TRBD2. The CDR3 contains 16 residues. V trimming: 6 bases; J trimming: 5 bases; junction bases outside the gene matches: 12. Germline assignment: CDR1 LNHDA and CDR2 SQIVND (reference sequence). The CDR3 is CASRSTSGIPTHEQYF. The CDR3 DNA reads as TGTGCCAGTAGATCGACTAGCGGGATCCCCACCCACGAGCAGTACTTC.

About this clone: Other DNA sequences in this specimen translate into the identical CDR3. The CDR3 region has the DNA TGTGCCAGCAGCGTAGAGGCAGGACTCCAAGAGACCCAGTACTTC. Its protein is CASSVEAGLQETQYF. This chain joins TRBV9 and TRBJ2-5, with D tentatively TRBD2 (5 bases). Germline lookup yields CDR1 SGDLS and CDR2 YYNGEE. The CDR3 is made up of 15 amino acids. Trimming took 0 bases from V and 1 from J, leaving 10 bases between them.